Listed below are T cell receptor beta chains from one sample, sequenced in a study of cytomegalovirus exposure and HLA in healthy donors. Sequenced by immunoSEQ multiplex PCR; TCRdb stores in-frame clones only, minus some. The table records about 36,000 clones, over 60% of them present only once. Sequenced input: PBMCs. Source of these receptors: a man aged 25 to 40 in good health and CMV-seronegative. The CDR3 runs from the conserved cysteine through the conserved F or W. D genes are given only for firm matches. The listing skips clone size in some rows; elsewhere it reads once, few, many or a size class.

j_call: TRBJ2-7
v_call: TRBV5-1
d_call: NA
clone_size: NA
cdr3_aa: CASLSTSSHYVRLGQYF
cdr3_nt: TGCGCCAGCCTCTCGACCTCGAGCCACTATGTTAGGCTTGGGCAGTACTTC

j_call: TRBJ1-1
v_call: TRBV20-1
d_call: NA
clone_size: few
cdr3_aa: CSAIRNTEAFF
cdr3_nt: TGCAGTGCTATCAGGAACACTGAAGCTTTCTTT

j_call: TRBJ1-2
v_call: TRBV7-2
d_call: TRBD1
clone_size: NA
cdr3_aa: CASSPRTGFNYGYTF
cdr3_nt: TGTGCCAGCAGCCCCCGGACAGGGTTTAACTATGGCTACACCTTC

j_call: TRBJ1-2
v_call: TRBV7-6
d_call: NA
clone_size: NA
cdr3_aa: CASSIRWEERFGVGYTF
cdr3_nt: TGTGCCAGCAGCATTCGGTGGGAGGAGAGATTTGGCGTTGGCTACACCTTC

j_call: TRBJ2-3
v_call: TRBV29-1
d_call: NA
clone_size: NA
cdr3_aa: CSVAGGATDTQYF
cdr3_nt: TGCAGCGTTGCGGGGGGCGCCACAGATACGCAGTATTTT

j_call: TRBJ2-2
v_call: TRBV29-1
d_call: NA
clone_size: few
cdr3_aa: CSVVRASGELFF
cdr3_nt: TGCAGCGTTGTCAGGGCGTCCGGGGAGCTGTTTTTT

j_call: TRBJ2-7
v_call: TRBV29-1
d_call: NA
clone_size: NA
cdr3_aa: CSVGPQSYEQYF
cdr3_nt: TGCAGCGTTGGGCCCCAGTCCTACGAGCAGTACTTC

j_call: TRBJ1-1
v_call: TRBV5-1
d_call: TRBD1
clone_size: few
cdr3_aa: CASSDRVSTEAFF
cdr3_nt: TGCGCCAGCAGCGACAGGGTATCCACTGAAGCTTTCTTT

j_call: TRBJ2-5
v_call: TRBV28
d_call: NA
clone_size: NA
cdr3_aa: CASSKWARETQYF
cdr3_nt: TGTGCCAGCAGTAAGTGGGCCCGGGAGACCCAGTACTTC

j_call: TRBJ1-5
v_call: TRBV10-2
d_call: TRBD1
clone_size: once
cdr3_aa: CASLGSGGQPQHF
cdr3_nt: TGCGCCAGCCTTGGATCAGGGGGTCAGCCCCAGCATTTT

j_call: TRBJ1-4
v_call: TRBV14
d_call: NA
clone_size: NA
cdr3_aa: CASSQWEGRKLFF
cdr3_nt: TGTGCCAGCAGCCAGTGGGAGGGACGAAAACTGTTTTTT

j_call: TRBJ2-1
v_call: TRBV5-1
d_call: TRBD2
clone_size: NA
cdr3_aa: CASSLGASGGDEQFF
cdr3_nt: TGCGCCAGCAGCTTGGGTGCTAGCGGGGGCGATGAGCAGTTCTTC

j_call: TRBJ2-7
v_call: TRBV6-5
d_call: TRBD2
clone_size: NA
cdr3_aa: CASSYSGGSSEQYF
cdr3_nt: TGTGCCAGCAGTTACTCGGGCGGGAGCTCCGAGCAGTACTTC

j_call: TRBJ2-7
v_call: TRBV6-1
d_call: TRBD1
clone_size: NA
cdr3_aa: CASRKMDRTYEQYF
cdr3_nt: TGTGCCAGCAGGAAAATGGACAGGACCTACGAGCAGTACTTC

j_call: TRBJ2-7
v_call: TRBV28
d_call: TRBD2
clone_size: once
cdr3_aa: CASTGLGKGEQYF
cdr3_nt: TGTGCCAGCACGGGACTAGGTAAGGGTGAGCAGTACTTC

j_call: TRBJ1-2
v_call: TRBV6-1
d_call: NA
clone_size: NA
cdr3_aa: CASRSGGEENYGYTF
cdr3_nt: TGTGCCAGCAGGTCTGGGGGGGAAGAAAACTATGGCTACACCTTC

j_call: TRBJ1-2
v_call: TRBV6-5
d_call: TRBD1
clone_size: NA
cdr3_aa: CASSKGQGGYGYTF
cdr3_nt: TGTGCCAGCAGTAAGGGACAGGGAGGCTATGGCTACACCTTC

j_call: TRBJ2-7
v_call: TRBV4-3
d_call: TRBD1
clone_size: NA
cdr3_aa: CASSPHSRDRTSYEQYF
cdr3_nt: TGCGCCAGCAGCCCACATTCCCGGGACAGGACCTCCTACGAGCAGTACTTC

j_call: TRBJ2-2
v_call: TRBV2
d_call: TRBD1
clone_size: few
cdr3_aa: CASSDKGQGRLGELFF
cdr3_nt: TGTGCCAGCAGTGATAAAGGACAGGGCCGTCTCGGGGAGCTGTTTTTT

j_call: TRBJ2-1
v_call: TRBV5-4
d_call: NA
clone_size: NA
cdr3_aa: CASSANNEQFF
cdr3_nt: TGTGCCAGCAGCGCGAACAATGAGCAGTTCTTC

j_call: TRBJ2-5
v_call: TRBV5-1
d_call: NA
clone_size: NA
cdr3_aa: CASSLAGEYTQYF
cdr3_nt: TGCGCCAGCAGCTTGGCAGGGGAATACACCCAGTACTTC

j_call: TRBJ2-7
v_call: TRBV6-1
d_call: NA
clone_size: few
cdr3_aa: CASSEALGDTYEQYF
cdr3_nt: TGTGCCAGCAGTGAAGCGCTGGGCGATACCTACGAGCAGTACTTC

j_call: TRBJ2-7
v_call: TRBV4-1
d_call: NA
clone_size: few
cdr3_aa: CASSQSMTYEQYF
cdr3_nt: TGCGCCAGCAGCCAATCTATGACCTACGAGCAGTACTTC

j_call: TRBJ2-1
v_call: TRBV5-1
d_call: TRBD1
clone_size: once
cdr3_aa: CASSRGTGGNEQFF
cdr3_nt: TGCGCCAGCAGCCGAGGGACAGGGGGGAATGAGCAGTTCTTC

j_call: TRBJ1-5
v_call: TRBV2
d_call: NA
clone_size: NA
cdr3_aa: CASSGGPGANQPQHF
cdr3_nt: TGTGCCAGCAGTGGGGGGCCCGGAGCCAATCAGCCCCAGCATTTT

j_call: TRBJ2-7
v_call: TRBV25-1
d_call: NA
clone_size: once
cdr3_aa: CASSERSGGIYEQYF
cdr3_nt: TGTGCCAGCAGTGAAAGGTCAGGGGGGATCTACGAGCAGTACTTC

j_call: TRBJ2-5
v_call: TRBV11-2
d_call: TRBD2
clone_size: NA
cdr3_aa: CASSLGASGGQQETQYF
cdr3_nt: TGTGCCAGCAGCTTAGGGGCTAGCGGGGGCCAACAAGAGACCCAGTACTTC

j_call: TRBJ2-2
v_call: TRBV5-1
d_call: NA
clone_size: NA
cdr3_aa: CASSFAFGGTGELFF
cdr3_nt: TGCGCCAGCAGCTTCGCGTTCGGGGGCACCGGGGAGCTGTTTTTT

j_call: TRBJ1-5
v_call: TRBV18
d_call: NA
clone_size: NA
cdr3_aa: CASSRYEHSNQPQHF
cdr3_nt: TGTGCCAGCTCACGTTACGAACATAGCAATCAGCCCCAGCATTTT

j_call: TRBJ1-1
v_call: TRBV2
d_call: NA
clone_size: few
cdr3_aa: CASSVLKGDTEAFF
cdr3_nt: TGTGCCAGCAGTGTGTTGAAGGGGGACACTGAAGCTTTCTTT

j_call: TRBJ2-3
v_call: TRBV15
d_call: TRBD1
clone_size: NA
cdr3_aa: CATSSRQGVGDTQYF
cdr3_nt: TGTGCCACCAGCTCTAGACAGGGCGTGGGGGATACGCAGTATTTT

j_call: TRBJ1-4
v_call: TRBV4-2
d_call: NA
clone_size: NA
cdr3_aa: CASSQSLFATNEKLFF
cdr3_nt: TGTGCCAGCAGCCAAAGCCTCTTTGCAACTAATGAAAAACTGTTTTTT

j_call: TRBJ2-3
v_call: TRBV29-1
d_call: TRBD2
clone_size: NA
cdr3_aa: CSVRGRDTDTQYF
cdr3_nt: TGCAGCGTTCGGGGGAGGGACACAGATACGCAGTATTTT

j_call: TRBJ1-5
v_call: TRBV5-1
d_call: NA
clone_size: few
cdr3_aa: CASSSGLSNQPQHF
cdr3_nt: TGCGCCAGCAGCTCGGGACTGAGCAATCAGCCCCAGCATTTT

j_call: TRBJ2-2
v_call: TRBV12-5
d_call: NA
clone_size: NA
cdr3_aa: CASAGLTLPGTGELFF
cdr3_nt: TGTGCTAGTGCCGGACTAACGCTCCCGGGGACCGGGGAGCTGTTTTTT

j_call: TRBJ1-6
v_call: TRBV7-9
d_call: NA
clone_size: NA
cdr3_aa: CASSFSFSGVYNSPLHF
cdr3_nt: TGTGCCAGCAGCTTTTCTTTCTCCGGGGTCTATAATTCACCCCTCCACTTT

j_call: TRBJ2-7
v_call: TRBV5-1
d_call: NA
clone_size: NA
cdr3_aa: CASSSGGPRSYEQYF
cdr3_nt: TGCGCCAGCAGCTCAGGTGGGCCCCGCTCCTACGAGCAGTACTTC

j_call: TRBJ2-1
v_call: TRBV25-1
d_call: NA
clone_size: NA
cdr3_aa: CASKAGTAERFF
cdr3_nt: TGTGCCAGCAAAGCAGGGACTGCCGAGCGGTTCTTC

j_call: TRBJ1-4
v_call: TRBV4-1
d_call: TRBD1
clone_size: few
cdr3_aa: CASSQAGTGNEKLFF
cdr3_nt: TGCGCCAGCAGCCAAGCCGGGACAGGGAATGAAAAACTGTTTTTT

j_call: TRBJ2-5
v_call: TRBV10-1
d_call: NA
clone_size: NA
cdr3_aa: CASSESRGGETQYF
cdr3_nt: TGCGCCAGCAGTGAGTCCCGGGGAGGAGAGACCCAGTACTTC

j_call: TRBJ2-5
v_call: TRBV6-1
d_call: NA
clone_size: NA
cdr3_aa: CASRATGNQETQYF
cdr3_nt: TGTGCCAGCAGAGCAACAGGTAACCAAGAGACCCAGTACTTC

j_call: TRBJ2-3
v_call: TRBV5-1
d_call: TRBD1
clone_size: NA
cdr3_aa: CASSVPTGVTDTQYF
cdr3_nt: TGCGCCAGCAGCGTGCCGACAGGGGTGACAGATACGCAGTATTTT

j_call: TRBJ1-2
v_call: TRBV6-5
d_call: TRBD1
clone_size: NA
cdr3_aa: CASSYLRQGAGGYTF
cdr3_nt: TGTGCCAGCAGTTACTTACGTCAGGGGGCGGGGGGCTACACCTTC

j_call: TRBJ2-7
v_call: TRBV6-6
d_call: NA
clone_size: NA
cdr3_aa: CASRDDSDEQYF
cdr3_nt: TGTGCCAGCAGGGACGACAGTGATGAGCAGTACTTC

j_call: TRBJ2-4
v_call: TRBV9
d_call: NA
clone_size: NA
cdr3_aa: CASSVVAGANIQYF
cdr3_nt: TGTGCCAGCAGCGTAGTAGCTGGGGCAAACATTCAGTACTTC

j_call: TRBJ2-3
v_call: TRBV6-5
d_call: NA
clone_size: few
cdr3_aa: CASSYRGTLANTQYF
cdr3_nt: TGTGCCAGCAGTTATCGCGGGACCTTGGCAAATACGCAGTATTTT

j_call: TRBJ1-2
v_call: TRBV29-1
d_call: NA
clone_size: NA
cdr3_aa: CSLSAGAGYTF
cdr3_nt: TGCAGCCTCTCGGCGGGGGCGGGCTACACCTTC

j_call: TRBJ2-3
v_call: TRBV4-1
d_call: NA
clone_size: NA
cdr3_aa: CASSRSRSGDTQYF
cdr3_nt: TGCGCCAGCAGCCGGTCCCGCTCGGGTGATACGCAGTATTTT

j_call: TRBJ2-7
v_call: TRBV4-1
d_call: NA
clone_size: NA
cdr3_aa: CASSQVRGLSSYEQYF
cdr3_nt: TGCGCCAGCAGCCAAGTAAGGGGCCTGAGCTCCTACGAGCAGTACTTC

j_call: TRBJ1-4
v_call: TRBV29-1
d_call: NA
clone_size: NA
cdr3_aa: CSVEPLDIRWEKLFF
cdr3_nt: TGCAGCGTTGAACCCCTGGACATACGTTGGGAAAAACTGTTTTTT

j_call: TRBJ1-1
v_call: TRBV6-5
d_call: TRBD1
clone_size: few
cdr3_aa: CASRTTYRGGTEAFF
cdr3_nt: TGTGCCAGCAGGACCACCTACAGGGGAGGCACTGAAGCTTTCTTT

j_call: TRBJ2-7
v_call: TRBV6-5
d_call: NA
clone_size: NA
cdr3_aa: CASRSTGAYEQYF
cdr3_nt: TGTGCCAGCAGGAGTACAGGAGCCTACGAGCAGTACTTC

j_call: TRBJ1-2
v_call: TRBV7-9
d_call: NA
clone_size: once
cdr3_aa: CASSATPVF
cdr3_nt: TGTGCCAGCAGCGCGACACCAGTCTTC

j_call: TRBJ2-2
v_call: TRBV5-6
d_call: TRBD1
clone_size: once
cdr3_aa: CASSRQGPAGELFF
cdr3_nt: TGTGCCAGCAGTAGACAGGGTCCCGCCGGGGAGCTGTTTTTT

j_call: TRBJ2-7
v_call: TRBV5-6
d_call: NA
clone_size: NA
cdr3_aa: CASSWGTTAEQYF
cdr3_nt: TGTGCCAGCAGCTGGGGAACGACAGCCGAGCAGTACTTC

j_call: TRBJ1-2
v_call: TRBV4-1
d_call: TRBD1
clone_size: NA
cdr3_aa: CASSHARDRLYGYTF
cdr3_nt: TGCGCCAGCAGCCATGCCCGGGACAGACTGTATGGCTACACCTTC

j_call: TRBJ2-7
v_call: TRBV7-2
d_call: TRBD1
clone_size: NA
cdr3_aa: CASREQGMTSLEQYF
cdr3_nt: TGTGCCAGCAGAGAACAGGGGATGACGAGTTTGGAGCAGTACTTC

j_call: TRBJ2-5
v_call: TRBV7-9
d_call: TRBD2
clone_size: NA
cdr3_aa: CASSPGLAGTQETQYF
cdr3_nt: TGTGCCAGCAGCCCAGGACTAGCGGGAACCCAAGAGACCCAGTACTTC

j_call: TRBJ1-1
v_call: TRBV6-5
d_call: NA
clone_size: NA
cdr3_aa: CASSPGQLNTEAFF
cdr3_nt: TGTGCCAGCAGCCCCGGACAGTTGAACACTGAAGCTTTCTTT